These 4 T cell receptor beta chains were all obtained from the same sample, sequenced in a study of siplizumab effects on memory and regulatory T cells. Some clones are missing from TCRdb's copy, which holds only in-frame ones; the method was immunoSEQ multiplex PCR. Of just over 60,000 clones in the sample, around three quarters are singletons; the top ten hold approximately 0.4%. Sequences were obtained from memory CD4+ T cells sorted from blood. The receptors shown here come from a human donor in good health.

The genes are TRBV9 and TRBJ1-4; TRBD1 is a possible D gene (6 bases). Germline CDR1 and CDR2: SGDLS and YYNGEE. CDR3 length: 16 residues. V dropped 1 base and J dropped 8 bases, with 18 bases sitting between them. The CDR3 nucleotides read TGTGCCAGCAGCGTAACGTCCGGATTCAGGGGAGAAAAACTGTTTTTT. This encodes CASSVTSGFRGEKLFF.

CDR3 nucleotide sequence: TGTGCCAGCAGTGAAGCAAGCCATGGGCCCCGAGCTTTCTTT. As protein: CASSEASHGPRAFF. The rearrangement uses TRBV6-1 and TRBJ1-1; D remains ambiguous. Germline CDR1 is MNHNS and CDR2 is SASEGT. This CDR3 is built from 14 residues. V lost 0 bases and J 10 bases, leaving 15 bases between the germline ends.

The chain has TRBV9 and TRBJ2-2; D remains unclear. Per germline, CDR1 SGDLS and CDR2 YYNGEE. Deletions cut 0 bases from V and 4 bases from J, with 1 base between. The CDR3 sequence is 12 residues long. The chain's CDR3 is CASSVATGELFF. CDR3 coding DNA: TGTGCCAGCAGCGTAGCCACCGGGGAGCTGTTTTTT. The whole variable domain, remainder taken from reference TRBV9 and TRBJ2-2, is DSGVTQTPKHLITATGQRVTLRCSPRSGDLSVYWYQQSLDQGLQFLIQYYNGEERAKGNILERFSAQQFPDLHSELNLSSLELGDSALYFCASSVATGELFFGEGSRLTVL.

Regarding this clone: Compared with germline, one end of the junction differs, possibly owing to a read error. This same CDR3 is encoded by further DNA sequences in the sample. The V gene is TRBV4-2, the J gene TRBJ2-3, with D perhaps TRBD1 or TRBD2 (7 bases each). The germline CDR1 and CDR2 sequences are LGHNA and YNFKEQ. The CDR3 spans 15 residues. CDR3 bases: TGTGCCAGTAGCCAAGGGGGCGGGGGATCGGGTACGCAGTATTTT. Translation gives CASSQGGGGSGTQYF.